These 5 T cell receptor beta chains originate from one sample sequenced in a study of blood T cell repertoires in COVID-19. Produced via immunoSEQ multiplex PCR; TCRdb's table is partial and in-frame only. The sample lists around 400,000 clones; about 89% were seen once. The sample comprised peripheral blood. These receptors were taken from a woman aged 25-40 years with COVID-19, enrolled during active disease.

This sequence joins TRBV5-1 and TRBJ2-5; perhaps TRBD1 as D (6 bases). The CDR3 has 14 amino acids. From germline, CDR1 is SGHRS and CDR2 YFSETQ. V dropped 1 base and J dropped 7 bases, with 14 bases sitting between them. DNA of the CDR3: TGCGCCAGCAGCTTGACGGACAGACCCATGACCCAGTACTTC. Its protein is CASSLTDRPMTQYF.

The rearrangement links TRBV30 to TRBJ1-6, with TRBD1 identical over 7 bases. This CDR3 is 16 amino acids long. V was pared by 2 bases and J by 7 bases, with 11 bases of the junction left unmatched. Germline V gene sequence: CDR1 GTSNPN, CDR2 SVGIG (reference sequence). CDR3 loop: CAWSLPSTGKNSPLHF. CDR3 in DNA: TGTGCCTGGAGTCTTCCCTCGACAGGGAAGAATTCACCCCTCCACTTT.

The chain joins TRBV29-1 to TRBJ2-7; weak D call: TRBD2 (5 bases). Trimming pared 6 bases from V and 2 bases from J, leaving 11 bases between. The CDR3 is made up of 12 amino acids. The germline V gene encodes CDR1 SQVTM and CDR2 ANQGSEA. The CDR3 sequence: CSVDRDPYEQYF. Written as DNA, the CDR3 is TGCAGCGTGGACCGGGATCCCTACGAGCAGTACTTC.

This clone was counted between two and nine times. The chain has TRBV10-1 and TRBJ1-4; TRBD1 agrees at 8 bases. V was clipped by 5 bases and J by 6 bases; unmatched bases: 14. Germline CDR1 reads WNHNN; CDR2 reads SYGVQD (reference sequence). This CDR3 contains 17 residues. The CDR3 DNA sequence: TGCGCCAGCAGTCCCGGGACAGGCCGGCCTGACGATGAAAAACTGTTTTTT. It yields the protein CASSPGTGRPDDEKLFF.

The V and J genes are TRBV5-1 and TRBJ2-5; 13 positions match TRBD2. The CDR3 totals 16 residues. Germline values: CDR1 SGHRS, CDR2 YFSETQ. With 4 bases clipped from V and 5 bases from J, the junction kept 8 bases outside the gene matches. DNA of the CDR3: TGCGCCAGCAGCCCCTTAGGACTAGCGGGAGTTGAGACCCAGTACTTC. Translating it yields CASSPLGLAGVETQYF.